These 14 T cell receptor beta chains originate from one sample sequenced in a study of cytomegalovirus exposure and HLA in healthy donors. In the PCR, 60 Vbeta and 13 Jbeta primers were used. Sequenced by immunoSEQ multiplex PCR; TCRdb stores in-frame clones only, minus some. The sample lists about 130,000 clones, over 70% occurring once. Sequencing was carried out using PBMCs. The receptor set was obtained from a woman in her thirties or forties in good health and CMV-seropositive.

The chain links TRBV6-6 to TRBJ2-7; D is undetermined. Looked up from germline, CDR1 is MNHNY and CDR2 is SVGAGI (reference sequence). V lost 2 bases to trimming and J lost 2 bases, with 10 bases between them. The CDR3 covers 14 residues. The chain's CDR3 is CASSYGPVAYEQYF. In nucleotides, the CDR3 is TGTGCCAGCAGTTACGGGCCAGTCGCCTACGAGCAGTACTTC.

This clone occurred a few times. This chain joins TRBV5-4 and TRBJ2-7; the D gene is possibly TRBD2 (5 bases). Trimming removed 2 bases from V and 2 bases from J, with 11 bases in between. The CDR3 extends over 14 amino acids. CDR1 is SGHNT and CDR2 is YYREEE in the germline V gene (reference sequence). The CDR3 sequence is CASSFLASPYEQYF. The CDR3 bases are TGTGCCAGCAGCTTTCTAGCTTCCCCCTACGAGCAGTACTTC.

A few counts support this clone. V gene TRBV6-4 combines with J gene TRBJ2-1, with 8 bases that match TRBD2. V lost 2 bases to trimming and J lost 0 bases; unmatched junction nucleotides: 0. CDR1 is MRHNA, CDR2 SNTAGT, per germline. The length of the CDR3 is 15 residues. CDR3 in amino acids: CASSDTSGSYNEQFF. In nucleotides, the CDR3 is TGTGCCAGCAGTGACACTAGCGGCTCCTACAATGAGCAGTTCTTC.

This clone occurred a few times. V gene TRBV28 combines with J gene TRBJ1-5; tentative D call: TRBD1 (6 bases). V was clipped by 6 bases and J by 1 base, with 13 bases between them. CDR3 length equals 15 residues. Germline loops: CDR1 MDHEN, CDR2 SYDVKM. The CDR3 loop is CASSLWTASNQPQHF. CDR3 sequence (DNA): TGTGCCAGCAGCCTATGGACAGCAAGCAATCAGCCCCAGCATTTT.

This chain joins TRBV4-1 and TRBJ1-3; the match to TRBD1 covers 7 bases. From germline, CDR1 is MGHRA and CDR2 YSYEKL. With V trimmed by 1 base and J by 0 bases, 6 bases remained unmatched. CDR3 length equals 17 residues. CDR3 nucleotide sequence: TGCGCCAGCAGCCAAGGGGACAGAAGAATCTCTGGAAACACCATATATTTT. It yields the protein CASSQGDRRISGNTIYF.

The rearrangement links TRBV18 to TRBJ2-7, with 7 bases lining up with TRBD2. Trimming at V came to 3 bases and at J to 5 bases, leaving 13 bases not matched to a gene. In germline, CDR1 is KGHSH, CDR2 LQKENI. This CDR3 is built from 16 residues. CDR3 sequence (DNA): TGTGCCAGCTCACCGGGGGGGAAAAGATCCCAAAACGAGCAGTACTTC. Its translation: CASSPGGKRSQNEQYF.

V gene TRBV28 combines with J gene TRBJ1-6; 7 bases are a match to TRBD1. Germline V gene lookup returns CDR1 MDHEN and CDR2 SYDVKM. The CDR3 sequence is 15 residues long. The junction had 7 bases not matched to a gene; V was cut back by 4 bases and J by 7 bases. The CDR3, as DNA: TGTGCCAGCAGTTCAAACCGGGACAGAAATTCACCCCTCCACTTT. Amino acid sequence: CASSSNRDRNSPLHF. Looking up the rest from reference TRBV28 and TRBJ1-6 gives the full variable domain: DVKVTQSSRYLVKRTGEKVFLECVQDMDHENMFWYRQDPGLGLRLIYFSYDVKMKEKGDIPEGYSVSREKKERFSLILESASTNQTSMYLCASSSNRDRNSPLHFGNGTRLTVT.

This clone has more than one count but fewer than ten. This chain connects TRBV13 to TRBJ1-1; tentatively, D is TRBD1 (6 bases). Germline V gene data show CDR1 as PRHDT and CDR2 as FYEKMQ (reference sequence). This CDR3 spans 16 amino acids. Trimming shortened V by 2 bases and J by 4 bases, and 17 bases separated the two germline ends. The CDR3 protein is CASSLTGWGAPTEAFF. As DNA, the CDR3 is TGTGCCAGCAGCTTAACAGGGTGGGGTGCCCCCACTGAAGCTTTCTTT.

The CDR3: CASSFAGLGYEQYF. The CDR3 nucleotides are TGCGCCAGCAGCTTCGCAGGGCTTGGCTACGAGCAGTACTTC. The J gene is TRBJ2-7, the V gene TRBV5-1, with a tentative D call TRBD1 (5 bases). Deletions cut 2 bases from V and 3 bases from J, with 12 bases between. From germline, CDR1 is SGHRS and CDR2 YFSETQ. This CDR3 comprises 14 residues.

CDR3 loop: CASSLDRRLNTEAFF. The CDR3 DNA sequence: TGTGCCAGCAGCCTTGACAGGAGATTGAACACTGAAGCTTTCTTT. The V gene is TRBV14, the J gene TRBJ1-1; tentatively, D is TRBD1 (6 bases). Germline assignment: CDR1 SGHDN and CDR2 FVKESK. The CDR3 runs to 15 residues. V lost 4 bases to trimming and J lost 0 bases, with 12 bases between them.

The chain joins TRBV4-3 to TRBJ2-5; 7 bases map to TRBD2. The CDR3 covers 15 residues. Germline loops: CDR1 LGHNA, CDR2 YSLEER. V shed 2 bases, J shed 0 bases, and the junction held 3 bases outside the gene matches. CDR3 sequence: CASSQQRGYQETQYF. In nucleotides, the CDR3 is TGCGCCAGCAGCCAACAGCGGGGCTACCAAGAGACCCAGTACTTC.

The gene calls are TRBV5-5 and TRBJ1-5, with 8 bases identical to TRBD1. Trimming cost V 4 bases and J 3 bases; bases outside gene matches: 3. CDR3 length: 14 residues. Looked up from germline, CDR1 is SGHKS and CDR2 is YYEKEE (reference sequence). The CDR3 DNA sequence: TGTGCCAGCAGCGTGACAGGGGTCAATCAGCCCCAGCATTTT. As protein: CASSVTGVNQPQHF. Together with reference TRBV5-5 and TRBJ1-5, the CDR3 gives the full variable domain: DAGVTQSPTHLIKTRGQQVTLRCSPISGHKSVSWYQQVLGQGPQFIFQYYEKEERGRGNFPDRFSARQFPNYSSELNVNALLLGDSALYLCASSVTGVNQPQHFGDGTRLSIL.

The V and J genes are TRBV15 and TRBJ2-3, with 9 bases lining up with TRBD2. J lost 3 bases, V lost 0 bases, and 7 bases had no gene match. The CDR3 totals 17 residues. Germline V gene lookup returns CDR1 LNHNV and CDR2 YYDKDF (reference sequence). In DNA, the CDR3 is TGTGCCACCAGCAGAGATCCTAGCGGGGCCAGGACAGATACGCAGTATTTT. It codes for CATSRDPSGARTDTQYF.

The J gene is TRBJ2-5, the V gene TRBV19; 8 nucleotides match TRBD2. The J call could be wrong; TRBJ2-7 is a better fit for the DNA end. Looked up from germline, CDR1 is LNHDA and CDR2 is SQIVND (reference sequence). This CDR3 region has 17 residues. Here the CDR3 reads CASSRSRLAGTSYEQYF. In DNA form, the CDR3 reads TGTGCCAGTAGTAGGAGTCGTCTAGCGGGCACCTCCTACGAGCAGTACTTC.